This TCR beta chain was found in a study of CD4 T cells in relation to SARS-CoV-2 and coronaviruses. At the level of the study: PBMCs were cultured with antigen for roughly nine days before TCR beta sequencing. The HLA restriction of the shared crossreactive spike epitopes was mapped.

Unexposed donor CD4+ T cells date from about 2011-2019, before the COVID-19 pandemic. After around nine days of culture, CD4+ T cells were isolated. Cells permitting, SARS-CoV-2 S/N and four cold-coronavirus spikes were tested on unexposed-donor CD4+ T cells. TCRdb's copy holds only in-frame clones and misses some; the assay was immunoSEQ multiplex PCR. The data hold 20,000 to 25,000 clones, with just under 80% observed a single time. Remarks on this clone: The antigen remains undetermined.

The CDR3 contains 15 residues. Trimming stripped 4 bases from V and 0 bases from J, with 7 bases between. Germline assignment: CDR1 KGHSH and CDR2 LQKENI. The receptor comes from a human donor in good health. The chain is built from TRBV18 and TRBJ2-6; maybe TRBD1 (5 bases). Sequencing was done on a sample of CD4+ T cells from PBMCs, cultured in vitro. The CDR3 here is CASSRDSSGANVLTF. The CDR3 DNA sequence: TGTGCCAGCTCACGTGACAGCTCTGGGGCCAACGTCCTGACTTTC.